This TCR beta chain comes out of a study of a mutant IDH1 vaccine in newly diagnosed glioma. About the study: Sex among treated patients split around 60% male, roughly 40% female; mean age was about 43 years.

With 4 bases removed from V and 7 bases from J, the gap between germline ends came to 13 bases. The germline V gene has CDR1 SNHLY and CDR2 FYNNEI. The CDR3 consists of 13 residues. Repertoires were generated with immunoSEQ multiplex PCR, while TCRdb's copy carries only in-frame clones and drops some. Here the sample spans tens of thousands of clones, roughly 80% being singletons. Regarding time point: baseline, week 1 (first vaccination visit). The treatment: pre-vaccination baseline after standard-of-care therapy. This sequence joins TRBV2 and TRBJ1-2; D is perhaps TRBD1 (5 bases). This TCR derives from a man aged 25-45 years with glioma. This specimen was PBMCs, taken from a glioma patient treated with radiotherapy, temozolomide or both. The CDR3 spells CASSVLAGRGYTF. DNA of the CDR3: TGTGCCAGCAGTGTACTGGCAGGGCGTGGCTACACCTTC.